These 21 T cell receptor beta chains came from one sample sequenced in a study of blood T cells in healthy people across ages. Alongside a J-beta primer mix, a sample-barcoded 5' primer served in a second PCR lasting roughly 7 to 11 cycles. A single record per CDR3 protein comes from TCRdb applying MiXCR to the 5' RACE reads. This table has about 1.1 million distinct CDR3 sequences, 35% to 45% appearing once. Specimen: blood. Every receptor here comes from a young man in good health.

The CDR3 DNA follows: TGTGCCAGCCGAAGTGCGGGTCGGCCCCAGCATTTT. Protein product: CASRSAGRPQHF. The chain recombines TRBV28 with TRBJ1-5; D not certain. Germline values: CDR1 MDHEN, CDR2 SYDVKM. The CDR3 consists of 12 residues. V was trimmed by 8 bases and J by 9 bases, leaving 14 bases between them.

The V call is TRBV6-1, the J call TRBJ1-2, with 8 bases lining up with TRBD1. The CDR3 extends over 16 amino acids. CDR1 is MNHNS and CDR2 is SASEGT in the germline V gene. The V and J ends lost 9 bases and 4 bases, in that order; junction bases with no gene match: 16. CDR3 amino acids: CASIPEPDRDLYGYTF. The CDR3 DNA sequence: TGTGCCAGTATCCCCGAACCGGACAGGGACCTCTATGGCTACACCTTC.

This clonotype showed up just a few times. V and J are TRBV20-1 and TRBJ2-3, with 11 bases matching TRBD2. Looked up from germline, CDR1 is DFQATT and CDR2 is SNEGSKA (reference sequence). The junction had 17 bases not matched to a gene; V was cut back by 6 bases and J by 6 bases. The CDR3 has 17 residues. The CDR3 DNA reads as TGCAGTGCCAACCAACTTAGCGGGGGGGCCGTCATGGATACGCAGTATTTT. This codes for CSANQLSGGAVMDTQYF.

The chain carries TRBV6-5 and TRBJ1-2; D remains ambiguous. Germline assignment: CDR1 MNHEY and CDR2 SVGAGI. The CDR3 runs to 13 residues. V lost 0 bases to trimming and J lost 7 bases, with 9 bases between them. CDR3 DNA sequence: TGTGCCAGCAGTTACTCGCGGGCGGGTGGCTACACCTTC. This gives the protein CASSYSRAGGYTF.

This clonotype has a count of ten or more. V and J are TRBV2 and TRBJ2-7; 7 bases line up with TRBD1. The CDR3 contains 13 residues. J gave up 2 bases and V 4 bases, and 2 bases lay outside the gene matches. In germline, CDR1 is SNHLY, CDR2 FYNNEI. The CDR3 DNA is TGTGCCAGCAGTGGGGACAGAACCTACGAGCAGTACTTC. Translating it yields CASSGDRTYEQYF.

The chain uses TRBV18 and TRBJ2-3; D is unresolved. In germline, CDR1 is KGHSH, CDR2 LQKENI. There are 14 residues in the CDR3. V lost 5 bases to trimming and J lost 2 bases, with 11 bases between them. The CDR3 here is CASSTVPSTDTQYF. CDR3 DNA: TGTGCCAGCTCAACGGTGCCGTCCACAGATACGCAGTATTTT.

The CDR3 reads CASSRGTGGSEKLFF. CDR3 bases: TGTGCCAGCAGTCGCGGGACAGGGGGCTCTGAAAAACTGTTTTTT. V is TRBV6-6 and J is TRBJ1-4; 12 nucleotides align to TRBD1. J gave up 7 bases and V 5 bases, and 5 bases lay outside the gene matches. The CDR3 has 15 residues. Germline V CDR1 and CDR2: MNHNY, SVGAGI (reference sequence).

This clonotype was observed a few times. The J gene is TRBJ1-1, the V gene TRBV6-1; D gene unclear. Germline lookup yields CDR1 MNHNS and CDR2 SASEGT. The V gene lost 8 bases and the J gene lost 5 bases, with 9 bases spanning the gap. This CDR3 region has 11 residues. CDR3 sequence: CASLSVTEAFF. CDR3 nucleotide sequence: TGTGCCAGCCTAAGCGTAACTGAAGCTTTCTTT.

Only a few counts were recorded for this clonotype. The V and J genes are TRBV24-1 and TRBJ1-2; no clear D. The germline V and J ends were trimmed by 0 bases and 1 base, with 5 bases remaining between them. CDR1 is KGHDR, CDR2 SFDVKD, per germline. The CDR3 extends over 14 amino acids. CDR3 sequence (DNA): TGTGCCACCAGTGATTTGACGCGTAACTATGGCTACACCTTC. Translated, it gives CATSDLTRNYGYTF.

V gene TRBV20-1 combines with J gene TRBJ2-3; 14 bases line up with TRBD2. CDR1 is DFQATT, CDR2 SNEGSKA, per germline (reference sequence). The CDR3 has 16 residues. With 3 bases clipped from V and 6 bases from J, the junction kept 8 bases outside the gene matches. The CDR3 DNA reads as TGCAGTGCTAGCCCCGGGACTAGCGGGGGTAGGGATACGCAGTATTTT. Translated: CSASPGTSGGRDTQYF.

The chain recombines TRBV9 with TRBJ1-1; perhaps TRBD1 as D (5 bases). Trimming removed 2 bases at V and 3 bases at J, with 8 bases between. This CDR3 is 13 amino acids long. In germline, CDR1 is SGDLS, CDR2 YYNGEE. The CDR3 nucleotides read TGTGCCAGCAGCGTCAGGGCGGACACTGAAGCTTTCTTT. It codes for CASSVRADTEAFF.

The chain combines TRBV18 with TRBJ2-3; TRBD1 aligns across 7 bases. From germline, CDR1 is KGHSH and CDR2 LQKENI. This CDR3 has 17 residues. V was clipped by 1 base and J by 0 bases; unmatched bases: 7. The CDR3 DNA reads TGTGCCAGCTCACCACGGGCTAGGACAGGAAGCACAGATACGCAGTATTTT. Its protein product is CASSPRARTGSTDTQYF.

This clonotype has only a few counts. This chain links TRBV25-1 with TRBJ1-5; tentative D call: TRBD1 (6 bases). The CDR3 has 19 residues. V dropped 4 bases and J dropped 4 bases, with 26 bases sitting between them. Germline loops: CDR1 MGHDK, CDR2 SYGVNS. This chain's CDR3 is CASSGAKTREGVPNQPQHF. CDR3 nucleotide sequence: TGTGCCAGCAGTGGTGCAAAGACCCGGGAGGGGGTCCCTAATCAGCCCCAGCATTTT.

About this clonotype itself: The junction and the germline gene differ at one end; a read error may be behind it. The chain has TRBV7-2 and TRBJ1-1, with D unresolved. Germline lookup yields CDR1 SGHTA and CDR2 FQGNSA. CDR3 size: 12 residues. The CDR3 DNA sequence: TGTGTCAGCAGCTTAGATGCGATCCGAGCTTTCTTT. Encoded protein: CVSSLDAIRAFF.

The chain carries TRBV13 and TRBJ1-1; the D is unclear. Germline CDR1 and CDR2: PRHDT and FYEKMQ (reference sequence). The CDR3 consists of 16 residues. Trimming shortened V by 5 bases and J by 10 bases, and 26 bases separated the two germline ends. The CDR3 bases are TGTGCCAGCAGCCCCGGTGTCGGGCGGCTCCGTAGTGGAGCTTTCTTT. Protein sequence: CASSPGVGRLRSGAFF.

Only a few counts were recorded for this clonotype. This chain connects TRBV9 to TRBJ1-1, with no clear D. Trimming took 3 bases from V and 0 from J, leaving 6 bases between them. The CDR3 is made up of 13 amino acids. Germline CDR1 and CDR2: SGDLS and YYNGEE. For the CDR3, the DNA is TGTGCCAGCAGCGCTCCATTGAACACTGAAGCTTTCTTT. It specifies CASSAPLNTEAFF.

This clonotype was detected only a few times. The chain carries TRBV20-1 and TRBJ2-5; D unclear. In germline, CDR1 is DFQATT, CDR2 SNEGSKA (reference sequence). The CDR3 covers 15 residues. V was clipped by 4 bases and J by 2 bases, with 17 bases between them. The DNA of the CDR3 is TGCAGTGCTATCGCGGTCCCGCCCCAACAAGAGACCCAGTACTTC. This sequence encodes CSAIAVPPQQETQYF.

This clonotype was seen only a few times. The genes are TRBV14 and TRBJ1-2; D uncertain. The CDR3 spans 14 residues. Germline V CDR1 and CDR2: SGHDN, FVKESK. V was cut by 0 bases and J by 4 bases, with 9 bases left in between. CDR3: CASSQDRPAYGYTF. CDR3 in DNA: TGTGCCAGCAGCCAAGATCGCCCAGCCTATGGCTACACCTTC.

This clonotype was detected once. The CDR3 nucleotides read TGTGCCAGCAGTTACTCGAGGGCAGGGGGACACAATGAGCAGTACTTC. This sequence encodes CASSYSRAGGHNEQYF. This sequence joins TRBV6-5 and TRBJ2-5; TRBD1 matches 7 bases. There are 16 residues in the CDR3. Germline V gene data show CDR1 as MNHEY and CDR2 as SVGAGI. V trimming: 0 bases; J trimming: 11 bases; junction bases outside the gene matches: 15.

V is TRBV20-1 and J is TRBJ2-1, with a weak D call TRBD2 (6 bases). V lost 6 bases to trimming and J lost 2 bases, with 11 bases between them. The CDR3 length is 13 residues. The V gene's germline CDR1 is DFQATT and CDR2 SNEGSKA (reference sequence). The CDR3, as DNA: TGCAGTGCGCTTGGACTAACCTACAATGAGCAGTTCTTC. Translated: CSALGLTYNEQFF.

This clonotype was counted only a few times. The chain is built from TRBV12-3 or TRBV12-4 and TRBJ2-1, with 8 nucleotides matching TRBD2. V shed 3 bases, J shed 2 bases, and the junction held 6 bases outside the gene matches. This CDR3 has 16 amino acids. CDR3 nucleotides: TGTGCCAGCAGTTTTGAGCGGGGGAAGACCTACAATGAGCAGTTCTTC. Its protein is CASSFERGKTYNEQFF.